This T cell receptor beta chain comes out of a study of radiation and T cells in renal cell carcinoma. Points from the study as a whole: Top tumor clonotypes rose in blood 2 weeks post-radiation, then contracted.

V lost 2 bases and J 0 bases, leaving 9 bases between the germline ends. Germline lookup yields CDR1 MNHNY and CDR2 SVGAGI (reference sequence). This CDR3 has 15 amino acids. Time point: blood 4 weeks post-SBRT, at nephrectomy. As to treatment: 15 Gy SBRT to primary tumor, nephrectomy 4 weeks later. Nephrectomy followed 15 Gy stereotactic body radiation by 4 weeks. Serial blood draws occurred at baseline and 2 and 4 weeks post-SBRT. TCRdb's table, derived via immunoSEQ multiplex PCR, lists solely in-frame clones and lacks some. Of 150,000 or so clones in the sample, 88% were seen once. In the case of this clone: The antigen is undetermined.

The source is a woman in her fifties or sixties with renal cell carcinoma. Sequencing used blood, obtained from a patient whose treatment included radiotherapy and nephrectomy. This chain connects TRBV6-6 to TRBJ2-3; no reliable D call. The CDR3 here is CASSYLSPSTDTQYF. The CDR3 nucleotides read TGTGCCAGCAGTTACCTCAGCCCTAGCACAGATACGCAGTATTTT.